A single sample is the source of the 25 T cell receptor beta chains below, sequenced in a study of long-term antiretroviral therapy in people with HIV. Running of the v3.0 immunoSEQ assay took place at survey level. Using immunoSEQ multiplex PCR, the repertoire was profiled, and TCRdb retains in-frame clones only, with some absent. This sample has 14,000 or so clones, with over 75% found just once. The sample here was unsorted PBMCs, taken 6.2 years after starting antiretroviral therapy. These receptors all come from a middle-aged man with HIV.

The V gene is TRBV11-3, the J gene TRBJ2-3, with 11 bases aligning to TRBD2. J lost 3 bases, V lost 8 bases, and 4 bases had no gene match. Per germline, CDR1 SGHNT and CDR2 YENEEA. CDR3 length: 14 amino acids. The CDR3 sequence is CASSTSGRTDTQYF. The DNA of the CDR3 is TGTGCCAGCTCAACTAGCGGGAGAACAGATACGCAGTATTTT.

J is TRBJ1-2 and V is TRBV25-1; 7 bases map to TRBD1. Looked up from germline, CDR1 is MGHDK and CDR2 is SYGVNS. CDR3 size: 16 residues. Trimming took 4 bases from V and 0 from J; bases not matched to a gene: 8. The CDR3 sequence: CASSGAGTEANYGYTF. Written as DNA, the CDR3 is TGTGCCAGCAGTGGTGCCGGGACAGAAGCTAACTATGGCTACACCTTC.

The chain joins TRBV27 to TRBJ1-5; D gene uncertain. The V gene lost 4 bases and the J gene lost 5 bases, with 9 bases spanning the gap. The germline CDR1 and CDR2 sequences are MNHEY and SMNVEV (reference sequence). The CDR3 is 13 residues long. The CDR3, as DNA: TGTGCCAGCAGTTCGGCGGGAGATCAGCCCCAGCATTTT. This sequence encodes CASSSAGDQPQHF.

The gene calls are TRBV19 and TRBJ2-7, with 8 bases that match TRBD2. The CDR3 has 13 residues. V was pared by 3 bases and J by 3 bases, with 1 base of the junction left unmatched. Germline CDR1 LNHDA, CDR2 SQIVND (reference sequence). In DNA form, the CDR3 reads TGTGCCAGTAGTATCGGGACTAGCTACGAGCAGTACTTC. Encoded protein: CASSIGTSYEQYF.

V and J are TRBV7-8 and TRBJ2-5; the match to TRBD2 covers 10 bases. The CDR3 length is 17 residues. With 1 base clipped from V and 5 bases from J, the junction kept 10 bases outside the gene matches. Germline V gene lookup returns CDR1 SGHVS and CDR2 FQNEAQ. DNA for the CDR3: TGTGCCAGCAGCTTAGGGGCTAGCGGGAGTTGGGTTGAGACCCAGTACTTC. This sequence encodes CASSLGASGSWVETQYF.

This rearrangement joins TRBV28 to TRBJ2-1, with D perhaps TRBD2 (5 bases). The CDR3 has 11 residues. CDR1 is MDHEN and CDR2 is SYDVKM in the germline V gene. Between the trimmed V and J ends, which lost 5 bases and 13 bases, there was a span of 12 bases. CDR3 nucleotide sequence: TGTGCCAGCAGTACCCGGGAAGTTCAGTTCTTC. Amino acid sequence: CASSTREVQFF.

The CDR3 DNA reads TGTGCCAGCAAGGGCAGCTCAGGCGAGCAGTACTTC. Its translation is CASKGSSGEQYF. The chain links TRBV6-5 to TRBJ2-7, with D unresolved. With 7 bases removed from V and 6 bases from J, the gap between germline ends came to 13 bases. Looked up from germline, CDR1 is MNHEY and CDR2 is SVGAGI. The CDR3 extends over 12 amino acids.

This chain connects TRBV2 to TRBJ2-5; D unresolved. The CDR3 runs 10 residues. V lost 6 bases, J lost 5 bases, and 4 bases lay in between. CDR1 and CDR2 (germline): SNHLY, FYNNEI. The CDR3 is CASRTETQYF. The CDR3 nucleotides read TGTGCCAGCAGAACGGAGACCCAGTACTTC.

The CDR3 loop reads CASSSGQHPFTDTQYF. The CDR3 DNA reads as TGTGCCAGCAGCTCGGGACAGCACCCGTTCACAGATACGCAGTATTTT. The J gene is TRBJ2-3, the V gene TRBV9; 7 nucleotides align to TRBD1. With V trimmed by 4 bases and J by 2 bases, 10 bases remained unmatched. The V gene's germline CDR1 is SGDLS and CDR2 YYNGEE. This CDR3 is built from 16 residues.

The V call is TRBV5-1, the J call TRBJ2-1; D not certain. Per the germline V gene, CDR1 is SGHRS and CDR2 is YFSETQ. V lost 0 bases, J lost 2 bases, and 9 bases lay in between. The CDR3 loop spans 15 amino acids. CDR3 coding DNA: TGCGCCAGCAGCTTGGACGGACCGACCTACAATGAGCAGTTCTTC. This translates into CASSLDGPTYNEQFF.

J is TRBJ2-5 and V is TRBV13, with D hard to call. The CDR3 consists of 11 residues. Germline V lookup: CDR1 PRHDT, CDR2 FYEKMQ (reference sequence). V lost 5 bases to trimming and J lost 5 bases, with 6 bases between them. CDR3 nucleotide sequence: TGTGCCAGCAGCCTTCGGGAGACCCAGTACTTC. Its protein is CASSLRETQYF.

V gene TRBV7-3 combines with J gene TRBJ2-3; TRBD2 aligns across 12 bases. CDR1 and CDR2 from the germline V gene are SGHTA and FQGTGA. This CDR3 has 16 amino acids. V trimming: 5 bases; J trimming: 3 bases; junction bases outside the gene matches: 6. The CDR3 here is CASSPGTSGYTDTQYF. The CDR3 DNA sequence: TGTGCCAGCAGCCCGGGGACTAGCGGGTATACAGATACGCAGTATTTT.

In its sample, this clone is large. The chain couples TRBV5-6 to TRBJ2-4, with TRBD2 as a possible D gene (5 bases). V was cut by 0 bases and J by 5 bases, with 15 bases left in between. Per the germline V gene, CDR1 is SGHDT and CDR2 is YYEEEE. CDR3 length equals 16 residues. The CDR3 DNA follows: TGTGCCAGCAGCTTGGGTCTGGGGAGATGGCAAAACATTCAGTACTTC. This translates into CASSLGLGRWQNIQYF. The full variable domain, its missing parts supplied by reference TRBV5-6 and TRBJ2-4, is DAGVTQSPTHLIKTRGQQVTLRCSPKSGHDTVSWYQQALGQGPQFIFQYYEEEERQRGNFPDRFSGHQFPNYSSELNVNALLLGDSALYLCASSLGLGRWQNIQYFGAGTRLSVL.

Comment on this clone: The sample holds other DNA sequences that translate to the same CDR3. This CDR3 is CASSEYSLTDTQYF. CDR3 DNA sequence: TGTGCCAGCAGTGAATACAGTCTCACAGATACGCAGTATTTT. The rearrangement links TRBV25-1 to TRBJ2-3; D unclear. Germline values: CDR1 MGHDK, CDR2 SYGVNS. The CDR3 is made up of 14 amino acids. Between the trimmed V and J ends, which lost 0 bases and 2 bases, there was a span of 6 bases.

The chain is built from TRBV15 and TRBJ1-2; the match to TRBD1 covers 10 bases. V lost 5 bases, J lost 6 bases, and 15 bases stayed unmatched. The CDR3 has 17 residues. CDR1 is LNHNV, CDR2 YYDKDF, per germline (reference sequence). The CDR3 sequence is CATSEIGTGVSYDGYTF. CDR3 sequence (DNA): TGTGCCACCAGCGAAATCGGGACAGGGGTATCTTACGATGGCTACACCTTC. The whole variable domain, remainder taken from reference TRBV15 and TRBJ1-2, is DAMVIQNPRYQVTQFGKPVTLSCSQTLNHNVMYWYQQKSSQAPKLLFHYYDKDFNNEADTPDNFQSRRPNTSFCFLDIRSPGLGDTAMYLCATSEIGTGVSYDGYTFGSGTRLTVV.

V and J are TRBV7-2 and TRBJ1-2; the D gene is possibly TRBD1 (6 bases). Germline CDR1 and CDR2: SGHTA and FQGNSA. This CDR3 region has 13 residues. V lost 3 bases and J 7 bases, leaving 12 bases between the germline ends. CDR3 nucleotide sequence: TGTGCCAGCAGCTTGGGGGGGGGCGGTGGCTACACCTTC. Its protein product is CASSLGGGGGYTF.

The chain combines TRBV15 with TRBJ1-2, with D unresolved. The CDR3 loop spans 12 amino acids. The germline gives CDR1 LNHNV, CDR2 YYDKDF (reference sequence). V was clipped by 3 bases and J by 2 bases, with 4 bases between them. The CDR3 region is CATSRDNYGYTF. CDR3 DNA: TGTGCCACCAGCAGGGACAACTATGGCTACACCTTC.

V usage is TRBV30 and J usage is TRBJ1-1; D gene uncertain. The germline V gene has CDR1 GTSNPN and CDR2 SVGIG (reference sequence). The V end was cut by 4 bases, the J end by 6 bases, with 12 bases between. CDR3 size: 12 residues. CDR3 nucleotides: TGTGCCTGGAAGGACGTGATGGCTGAAGCTTTCTTT. Protein product: CAWKDVMAEAFF.

The V and J genes are TRBV30 and TRBJ2-2, with TRBD1 matching 7 bases. The CDR3 is made up of 14 amino acids. V shed 1 base and J 4 bases; nucleotides not matched to a gene: 3. Per germline, CDR1 GTSNPN and CDR2 SVGIG (reference sequence). CDR3 DNA sequence: TGTGCCTGGAGTGAGGGACAGATCACCGGGGAGCTGTTTTTT. Translation: CAWSEGQITGELFF. Combining the CDR3 with reference TRBV30 and TRBJ2-2 gives the whole variable domain SQTIHQWPATLVQPVGSPLSLECTVEGTSNPNLYWYRQAAGRGLQLLFYSVGIGQISSEVPQNLSASRPQDRQFILSSKKLLLSDSGFYLCAWSEGQITGELFFGEGSRLTVL.

The chain has TRBV19 and TRBJ2-1; 7 nucleotides align to TRBD1. V was pared by 1 base and J by 2 bases, with 5 bases of the junction left unmatched. Germline CDR1 LNHDA, CDR2 SQIVND (reference sequence). CDR3 length: 16 residues. The CDR3 protein is CASSIVSGTAYNEQFF. The CDR3 bases are TGTGCCAGTAGTATAGTGTCCGGGACAGCCTACAATGAGCAGTTCTTC.

The gene calls are TRBV27 and TRBJ1-2; D may be TRBD1 (5 bases). Trimming removed 5 bases from V and 4 bases from J, with 20 bases in between. Looked up from germline, CDR1 is MNHEY and CDR2 is SMNVEV (reference sequence). The CDR3 runs 16 residues. CDR3 nucleotide sequence: TGTGCCAGCAGTCTTTCGACAGCCCTCGACAGCTATGGCTACACCTTC. This translates into CASSLSTALDSYGYTF.

This chain links TRBV7-9 with TRBJ2-3; D uncertain. The V gene lost 6 bases and the J gene lost 3 bases, with 4 bases spanning the gap. Germline assignment: CDR1 SEHNR and CDR2 FQNEAQ (reference sequence). CDR3 length: 11 amino acids. The DNA for the CDR3 is TGTGCCAGCAGAGATACAGATACGCAGTATTTT. This gives the protein CASRDTDTQYF.

The rearrangement links TRBV28 to TRBJ1-1, with unresolved D. Germline loops: CDR1 MDHEN, CDR2 SYDVKM. The CDR3 totals 14 residues. V lost 2 bases and J lost 7, with 14 bases in between. The CDR3 coding sequence is TGTGCCAGCAGTTTAGCCGGCAGGAGGGATGAAGCTTTCTTT. Its protein product is CASSLAGRRDEAFF. Variable domain in full (rest from reference TRBV28 and TRBJ1-1): DVKVTQSSRYLVKRTGEKVFLECVQDMDHENMFWYRQDPGLGLRLIYFSYDVKMKEKGDIPEGYSVSREKKERFSLILESASTNQTSMYLCASSLAGRRDEAFFGQGTRLTVV.

This clone was detected only a few times. The chain has TRBV19 and TRBJ2-7; D is ambiguous. CDR1 and CDR2 (germline): LNHDA, SQIVND (reference sequence). The V and J ends lost 3 bases and 3 bases respectively, with 18 bases between them. There are 16 residues in the CDR3. CDR3 protein: CASSMSPTFGDYEQYF. The CDR3 DNA is TGTGCCAGTAGTATGAGTCCTACGTTTGGAGACTACGAGCAGTACTTC.

The J gene is TRBJ2-7, the V gene TRBV7-6; 9 bases line up with TRBD1. The length of the CDR3 is 14 residues. From germline, CDR1 is SGHVS and CDR2 FNYEAQ. Unmatched junction bases numbered 2, after V lost 1 base and J lost 4 bases. The CDR3, as DNA: TGTGCCAGCAGCTTAGGGGACAGGGTGTACGAGCAGTACTTC. It translates to CASSLGDRVYEQYF.